The TCR beta chain under discussion was sequenced for a study of T cells in Graves' hyperthyroidism and ophthalmopathy. The wider study: Prior to any treatment, at the point of initial diagnosis, peripheral blood was collected.

V was pared by 3 bases and J by 4 bases, with 1 base of the junction left unmatched. The germline V gene has CDR1 SNHLY and CDR2 FYNNEI. The CDR3 is 14 amino acids. With a duration under 2 months, the hyperthyroidism was newly diagnosed in patients aged 18 to 65. Criteria for exclusion of patients were uncontrolled infection, other autoimmune disease, pregnancy or lactation. The sample holds many counts of this clonotype. Its specificity is not known. The investigators amplified TCR beta CDR3 regions from RNA transcripts. Primed by the HTBI set, a first-round RT-PCR was run on the TCR CDR3. Via MiXCR, TCRdb re-called the multiplex PCR reads, giving one row per CDR3 protein. The sample contains more than 550,000 distinct CDR3 sequences, roughly 20% of which appear only once. Study outcomes and limitations: Appearing also in blood were most of the thyroid clonotypes expanded above 0.001.

This rearrangement joins TRBV2 to TRBJ2-1; TRBD1 matches 9 bases. The sample was blood. The receptor was isolated from a woman between 45 and 60 years old with Graves' hyperthyroidism that later progressed to Graves' ophthalmopathy. CDR3: CASSEGQGYNEQFF. The CDR3 region has the DNA TGTGCCAGCAGTGAGGGACAGGGATACAATGAGCAGTTCTTC.